Listed below are T cell receptor beta chains from one sample, sequenced in a study of response to subunit inactivated influenza vaccine. Each CDR3 protein gets one entry after TCRdb re-called the RT-PCR reads with MiXCR. The sample includes around 850,000 distinct CDR3 sequences, roughly 20% of them seen just once. Material: PBMCs from blood, obtained 4 to 6 days after vaccination. The source is a man in his fifties or sixties who received an inactivated influenza vaccine. Both conserved end residues are trimmed from each CDR3. The order of the fields is J gene, V gene, CDR3 protein.

>TRBJ2-1|TRBV7-3
ASSRIPGQGGEQF
>TRBJ1-1|TRBV12-3/TRBV12-4
ASKTGSNTEAF
>TRBJ1-1|TRBV28
ASSFHRSGLNTEAF
>TRBJ2-1|TRBV20-1
SASPTGGQF
>TRBJ2-1|TRBV6-1
ASSLTSGEYNEQF
>TRBJ2-5|TRBV5-1
ASSLIGGGLQETQY
>TRBJ1-1|TRBV29-1
SVVNLRTGDLLNTEAF
>TRBJ2-3|TRBV7-2
ASSSRLTGMGSDTQY
>TRBJ2-2|TRBV29-1
SVDPGGGELF
>TRBJ1-5|TRBV10-3
AISPDRDPNQPQH
>TRBJ2-5|TRBV6-5
ASSSTGGNGRPQY
>TRBJ2-3|TRBV4-3
ASSQLTPGGPDTQY
>TRBJ2-7|TRBV7-8
ASSLVSASGVEQY
>TRBJ2-7|TRBV12-3/TRBV12-4
ASSFGGGRYEQY
>TRBJ2-4|TRBV29-1
SVAGPLSFIQY
>TRBJ1-1|TRBV29-1
SVAPRTATSEAF
>TRBJ2-7|TRBV11-2
ASSWSGEQY
>TRBJ2-4|TRBV7-6
ASSLVAGADGNIQY
>TRBJ2-5|TRBV12-3/TRBV12-4
ASSLHISLRQETQY
>TRBJ2-7|TRBV7-2
ASSLGASGKYYEQY
>TRBJ1-1|TRBV18
ASSPRLGTGMNTEAF
>TRBJ2-4|TRBV4-3
ASSQGYDRAHIQY
>TRBJ2-1|TRBV7-9
ASSLRRLGDNEQF
>TRBJ2-5|TRBV7-2
ASSLSQRQQETQY
>TRBJ1-1|TRBV29-1
SVRGGRTEAF
>TRBJ2-7|TRBV2
ASSVGAGVGYEQY
>TRBJ2-7|TRBV5-1
ASSLVALPTYEQY
>TRBJ1-2|TRBV6-5
ASSSIPGVYGYT
>TRBJ2-5|TRBV20-1
SARDTAPGPGMETQY
>TRBJ2-7|TRBV19
ASKVRDYSYEQY
>TRBJ2-7|TRBV10-3
AIRAGSSYEQY
>TRBJ2-7|TRBV20-1
SAGQGSYEQY
>TRBJ1-1|TRBV20-1
SAHTGQSGGD
>TRBJ2-7|TRBV15
ATSTVPMSSYEQY
>TRBJ2-1|TRBV28
ASSSEGHGMDEQF
>TRBJ2-1|TRBV5-1
ASSILAPGYNEQF
>TRBJ2-5|TRBV7-8
ASSLAGQGAETQY
>TRBJ2-4|TRBV5-1
ASSLAPGTGSNIQY
>TRBJ2-2|TRBV5-6
ASSPLSGRKAGELF
>TRBJ2-7|TRBV28
ASSFLQDVSSSYEQY
>TRBJ2-2|TRBV5-5
ASSQVVTGELF
>TRBJ1-4|TRBV14
ASSQDLVGRELF
>TRBJ2-7|TRBV20-1
SARVEGQGPLIYEQY
>TRBJ2-7|TRBV7-3
ASKTSSGSYEQY
>TRBJ1-1|TRBV5-1
ASSIRDSRVNTEAF
>TRBJ2-1|TRBV2
ASRLSGSSYNEQF
>TRBJ2-7|TRBV7-9
ASSLIQGGPYEQY
>TRBJ1-5|TRBV6-1
ASRRGTGVSDQPQH
>TRBJ2-1|TRBV5-1
ASSWGRGLGYNEQF
>TRBJ2-4|TRBV12-3/TRBV12-4
ASSSPTGGGENIQY